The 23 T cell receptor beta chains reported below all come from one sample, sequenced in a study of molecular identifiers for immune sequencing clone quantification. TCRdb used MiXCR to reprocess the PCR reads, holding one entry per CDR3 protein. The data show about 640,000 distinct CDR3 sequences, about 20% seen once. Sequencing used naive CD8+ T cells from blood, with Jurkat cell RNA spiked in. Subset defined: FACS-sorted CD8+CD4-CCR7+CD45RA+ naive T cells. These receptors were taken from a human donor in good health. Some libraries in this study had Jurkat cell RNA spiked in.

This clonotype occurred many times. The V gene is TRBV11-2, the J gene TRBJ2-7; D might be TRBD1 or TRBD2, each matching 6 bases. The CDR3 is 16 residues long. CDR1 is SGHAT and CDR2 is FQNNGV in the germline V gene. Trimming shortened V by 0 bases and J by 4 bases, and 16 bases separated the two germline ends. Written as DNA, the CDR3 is TGTGCCAGCAGCTTAGAAAGGGGGGCCGTCTGGTACGAGCAGTACTTC. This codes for CASSLERGAVWYEQYF.

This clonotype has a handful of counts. CDR3 sequence (DNA): TGTGCCTGGACCCCTAGGACGGCGGGTTCCTATGATGAGCAGTTCTTC. Its protein is CAWTPRTAGSYDEQFF. The rearrangement joins TRBV30 to TRBJ2-1; D perhaps matches TRBD2 (5 bases). Between the trimmed V and J ends, which lost 4 bases and 8 bases, there was a span of 24 bases. This CDR3 region has 16 residues. CDR1 is GTSNPN and CDR2 is SVGIG in the germline V gene (reference sequence).

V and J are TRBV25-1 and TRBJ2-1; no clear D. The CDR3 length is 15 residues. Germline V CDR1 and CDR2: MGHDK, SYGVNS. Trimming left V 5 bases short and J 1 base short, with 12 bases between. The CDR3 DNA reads TGTGCCAGCAGTATTGGGATGAGGTCCTACAATGAGCAGTTCTTC. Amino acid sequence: CASSIGMRSYNEQFF.

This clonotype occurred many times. The CDR3 loop is CASSLSGGYNEQFF. The CDR3 bases are TGTGCCAGCAGTTTAAGTGGGGGCTACAATGAGCAGTTCTTC. The chain couples TRBV12-3 or TRBV12-4 to TRBJ2-1; possibly TRBD1 or TRBD2 for D (5 bases each). V lost 2 bases and J 3 bases, leaving 8 bases between the germline ends. The CDR3 covers 14 residues.

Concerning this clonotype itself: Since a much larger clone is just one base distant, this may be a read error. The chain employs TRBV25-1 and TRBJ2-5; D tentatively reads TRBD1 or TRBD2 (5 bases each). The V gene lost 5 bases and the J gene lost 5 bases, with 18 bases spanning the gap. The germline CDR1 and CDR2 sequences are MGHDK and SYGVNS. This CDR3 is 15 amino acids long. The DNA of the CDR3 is TGTGCCAGCAGTATCCGGGGACGGATTTGGGAGACCCAGTACTTC. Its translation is CASSIRGRIWETQYF.

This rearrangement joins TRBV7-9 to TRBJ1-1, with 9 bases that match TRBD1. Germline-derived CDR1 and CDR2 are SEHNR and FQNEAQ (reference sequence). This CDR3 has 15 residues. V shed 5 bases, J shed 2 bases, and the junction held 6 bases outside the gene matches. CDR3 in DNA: TGTGCCAGCAGCGGGGACAGGGCCCCTAACACTGAAGCTTTCTTT. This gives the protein CASSGDRAPNTEAFF.

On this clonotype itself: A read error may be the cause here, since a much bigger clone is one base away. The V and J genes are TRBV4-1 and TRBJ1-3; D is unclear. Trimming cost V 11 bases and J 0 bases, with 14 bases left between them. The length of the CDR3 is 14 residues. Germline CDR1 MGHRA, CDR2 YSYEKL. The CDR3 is CAGKRGPSGNTIYF. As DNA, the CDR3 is TGCGCCGGCAAACGGGGTCCCTCTGGAAACACCATATATTTT.

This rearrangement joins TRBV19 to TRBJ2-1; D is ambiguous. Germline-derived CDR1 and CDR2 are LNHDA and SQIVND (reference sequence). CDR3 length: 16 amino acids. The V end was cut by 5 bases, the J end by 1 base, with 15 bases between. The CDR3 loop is CASSPDADGSYNEQFF. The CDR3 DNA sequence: TGTGCCAGTAGTCCCGATGCGGACGGGTCCTACAATGAGCAGTTCTTC.

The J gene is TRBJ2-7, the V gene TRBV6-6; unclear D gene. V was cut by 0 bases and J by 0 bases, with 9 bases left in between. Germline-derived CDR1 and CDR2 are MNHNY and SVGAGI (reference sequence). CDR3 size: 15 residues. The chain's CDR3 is CASSYSSSISYEQYF. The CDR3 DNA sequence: TGTGCCAGCAGTTACTCGTCCAGTATCTCCTACGAGCAGTACTTC.

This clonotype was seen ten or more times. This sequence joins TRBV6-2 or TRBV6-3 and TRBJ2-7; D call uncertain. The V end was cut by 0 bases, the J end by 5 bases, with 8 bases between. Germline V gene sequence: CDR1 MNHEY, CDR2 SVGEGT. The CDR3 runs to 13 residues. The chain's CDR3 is CASSYSGSNEQYF. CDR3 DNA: TGTGCCAGCAGTTACTCGGGCAGTAACGAGCAGTACTTC.

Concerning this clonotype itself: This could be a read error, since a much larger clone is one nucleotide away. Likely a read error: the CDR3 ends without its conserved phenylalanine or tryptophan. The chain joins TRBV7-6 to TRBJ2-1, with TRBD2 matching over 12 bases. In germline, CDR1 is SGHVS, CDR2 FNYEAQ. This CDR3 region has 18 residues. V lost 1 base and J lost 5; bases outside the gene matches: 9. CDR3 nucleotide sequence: TGTGCCAGCAGCTTAGACCTAGCGGGGGGGCTCGGGGACAATGAGCAGTTCTCC. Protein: CASSLDLAGGLGDNEQFS.

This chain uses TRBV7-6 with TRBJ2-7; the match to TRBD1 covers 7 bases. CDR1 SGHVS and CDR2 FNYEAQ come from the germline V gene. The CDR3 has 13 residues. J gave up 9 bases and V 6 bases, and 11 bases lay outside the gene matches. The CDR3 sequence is CASSSTGVVAQYF. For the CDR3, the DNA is TGTGCCAGCAGTTCTACAGGGGTCGTGGCGCAGTACTTC.

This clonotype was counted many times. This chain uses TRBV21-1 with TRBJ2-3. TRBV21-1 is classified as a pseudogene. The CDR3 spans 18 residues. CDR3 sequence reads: CASSKVDHSSASTDTQYF. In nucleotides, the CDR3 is TGTGCCAGCAGCAAAGTAGACCATAGCAGTGCTAGCACAGATACGCAGTATTTT.

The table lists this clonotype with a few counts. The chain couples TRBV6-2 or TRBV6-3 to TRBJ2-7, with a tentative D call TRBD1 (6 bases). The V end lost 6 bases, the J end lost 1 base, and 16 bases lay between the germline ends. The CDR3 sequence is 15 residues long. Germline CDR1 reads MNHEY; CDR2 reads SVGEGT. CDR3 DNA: TGTGCCAGCAGGAAGGGACACCATATATCCTACGAGCAGTACTTC. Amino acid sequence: CASRKGHHISYEQYF.

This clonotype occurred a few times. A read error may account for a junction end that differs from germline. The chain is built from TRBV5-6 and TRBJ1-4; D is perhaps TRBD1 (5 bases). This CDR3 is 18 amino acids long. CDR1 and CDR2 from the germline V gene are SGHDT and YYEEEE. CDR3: CAGSLWRLGTVQSEVLFF. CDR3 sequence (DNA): TGTGCCGGCAGCCTTTGGAGGCTAGGGACCGTCCAGAGTGAGGTACTGTTTTTT.

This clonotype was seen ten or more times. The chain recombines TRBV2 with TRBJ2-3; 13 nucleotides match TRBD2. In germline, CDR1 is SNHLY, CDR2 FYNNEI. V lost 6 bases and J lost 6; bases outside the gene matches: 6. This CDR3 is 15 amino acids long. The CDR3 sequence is CASRLTSGGLDTQYF. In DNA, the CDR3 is TGTGCCAGCAGACTGACTAGCGGGGGGCTTGATACGCAGTATTTT.

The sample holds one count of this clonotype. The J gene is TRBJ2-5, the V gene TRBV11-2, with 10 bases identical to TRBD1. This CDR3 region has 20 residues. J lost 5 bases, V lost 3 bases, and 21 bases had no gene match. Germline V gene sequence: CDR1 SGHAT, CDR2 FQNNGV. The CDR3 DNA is TGTGCCAGCAGCTTCCCAACATCGAGACAGGGGGCGCCTTATGTGGAGACCCAGTACTTC. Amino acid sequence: CASSFPTSRQGAPYVETQYF.

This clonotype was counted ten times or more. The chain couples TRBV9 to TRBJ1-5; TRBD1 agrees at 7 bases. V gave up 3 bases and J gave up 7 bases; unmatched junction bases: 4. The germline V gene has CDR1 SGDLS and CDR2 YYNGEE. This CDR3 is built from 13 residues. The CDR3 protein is CASSGQGGQPQHF. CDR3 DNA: TGTGCCAGCAGCGGGCAGGGGGGACAGCCCCAGCATTTT.

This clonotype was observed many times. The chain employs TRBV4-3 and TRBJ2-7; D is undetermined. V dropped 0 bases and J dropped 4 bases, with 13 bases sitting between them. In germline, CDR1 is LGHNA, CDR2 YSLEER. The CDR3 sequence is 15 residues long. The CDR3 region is CASSQDLGYPYEQYF. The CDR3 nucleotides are TGCGCCAGCAGCCAAGATTTAGGGTATCCGTACGAGCAGTACTTC.

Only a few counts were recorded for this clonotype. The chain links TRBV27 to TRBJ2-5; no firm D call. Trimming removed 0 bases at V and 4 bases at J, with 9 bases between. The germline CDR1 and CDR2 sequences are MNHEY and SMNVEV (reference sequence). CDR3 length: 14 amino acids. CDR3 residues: CASSLSGPGETQYF. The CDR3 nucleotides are TGTGCCAGCAGTTTATCGGGCCCTGGAGAGACCCAGTACTTC.

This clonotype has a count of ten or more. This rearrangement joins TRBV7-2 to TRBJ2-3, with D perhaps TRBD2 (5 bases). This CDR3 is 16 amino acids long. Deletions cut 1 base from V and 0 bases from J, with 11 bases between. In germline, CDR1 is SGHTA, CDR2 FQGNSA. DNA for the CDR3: TGTGCCAGCAGCTTAGGCGTAAGGACTAGCACAGATACGCAGTATTTT. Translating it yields CASSLGVRTSTDTQYF. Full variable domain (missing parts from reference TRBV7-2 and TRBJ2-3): GAGVSQSPSNKVTEKGKDVELRCDPISGHTALYWYRQSLGQGLEFLIYFQGNSAPDKSGLPSDRFSAERTGGSVSTLTIQRTQQEDSAVYLCASSLGVRTSTDTQYFGPGTRLTVL.

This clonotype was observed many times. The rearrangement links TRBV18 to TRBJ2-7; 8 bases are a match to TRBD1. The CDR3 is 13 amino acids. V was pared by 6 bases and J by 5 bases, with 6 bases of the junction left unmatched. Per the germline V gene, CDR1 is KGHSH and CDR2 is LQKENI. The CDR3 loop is CASSGQGSNEQYF. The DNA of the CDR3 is TGTGCCAGCTCCGGACAGGGTAGCAACGAGCAGTACTTC.

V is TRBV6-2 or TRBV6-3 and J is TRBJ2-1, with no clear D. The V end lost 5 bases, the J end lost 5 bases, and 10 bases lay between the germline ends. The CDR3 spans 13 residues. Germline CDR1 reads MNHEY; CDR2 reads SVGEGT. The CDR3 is CASSRSANNEQFF. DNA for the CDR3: TGTGCCAGCAGTAGGAGCGCAAACAATGAGCAGTTCTTC.